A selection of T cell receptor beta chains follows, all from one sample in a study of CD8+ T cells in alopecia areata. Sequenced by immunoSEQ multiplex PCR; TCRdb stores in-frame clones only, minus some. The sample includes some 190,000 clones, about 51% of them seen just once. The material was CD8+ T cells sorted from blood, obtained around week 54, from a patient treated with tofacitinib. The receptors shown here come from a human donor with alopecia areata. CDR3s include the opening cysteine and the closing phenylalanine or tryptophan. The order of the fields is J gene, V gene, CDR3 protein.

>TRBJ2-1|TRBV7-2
CASSTSGWTGANEQFF
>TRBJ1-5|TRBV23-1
CASSQKGRSNQPQHF
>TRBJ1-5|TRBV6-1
CASSPDDIQPQHF
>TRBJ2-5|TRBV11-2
CASSSLAGGPETQYF
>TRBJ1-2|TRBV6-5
CASSSGLGGYTF
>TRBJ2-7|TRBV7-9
CASSSGLAGQLHEQYF
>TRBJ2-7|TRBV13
CASSSRGGALTYEQYF
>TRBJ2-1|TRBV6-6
CASREPGQGINEQFF
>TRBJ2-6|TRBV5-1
CASSFAGGVNVLTF
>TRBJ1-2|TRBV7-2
CASSLGGTGRYGYTF
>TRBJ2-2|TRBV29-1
CSVEAQGTKNTGELFF
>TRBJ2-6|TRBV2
CASSDGGTHSGANVLTF
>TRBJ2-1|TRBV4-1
CASSLQRVEGEQFF
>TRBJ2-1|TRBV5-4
CASSSSLDRSLGNEQFF
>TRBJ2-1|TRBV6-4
CASSGGEGEQFF
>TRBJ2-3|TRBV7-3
CASQGAATTDTQYF
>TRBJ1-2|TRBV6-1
CASSVQGNYGYTF
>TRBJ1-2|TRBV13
CASSPQTGDGYTF
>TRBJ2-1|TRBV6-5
CASSYQGGEQFF
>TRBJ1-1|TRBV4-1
CASSQETANTEAFF
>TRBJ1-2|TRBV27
CASSFLSGTGITGYTF
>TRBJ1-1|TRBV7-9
CASSLPVNTEAFF
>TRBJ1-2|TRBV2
CASSPGGASYGYTF
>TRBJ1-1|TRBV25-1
CASSEGQDSLGEVAFF
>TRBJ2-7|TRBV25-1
CASSEWVPGQASYEQYF
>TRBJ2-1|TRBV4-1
CASSQDLREQFF
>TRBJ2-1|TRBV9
CASSVGVYSYNEQFF
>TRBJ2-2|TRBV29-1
CSVRGRDTGELFF
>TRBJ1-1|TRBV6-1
CASSEGPRMVYIAFF
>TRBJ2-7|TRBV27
CASSLDGTYEQYF
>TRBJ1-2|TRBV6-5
CASSATEGMWGYTF
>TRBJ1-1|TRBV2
CASSGPTGLNTEAFF
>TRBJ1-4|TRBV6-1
CASSGVRASTWEKLFF
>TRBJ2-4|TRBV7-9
CASSFNGAKNIQYF
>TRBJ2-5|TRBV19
CASSPTQWETQYF
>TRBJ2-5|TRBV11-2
CASSPLAGTVGETQYF
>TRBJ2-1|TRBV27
CASSLIIGSWEQFF
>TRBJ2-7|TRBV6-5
CASSYGQPYEQYF
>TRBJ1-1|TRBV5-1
CASSPTMNTEAFF
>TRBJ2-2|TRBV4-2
CASSFSGGANTGELFF
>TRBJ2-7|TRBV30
CAWSVDPAGGRIDEQYF
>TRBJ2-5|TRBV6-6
CASSYAGQQETQYF
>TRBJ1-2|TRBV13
CASSLGSRDVYGYTF
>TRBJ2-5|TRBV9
CASSAGGAYGETQYF
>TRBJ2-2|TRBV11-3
CASSPNTGELFF
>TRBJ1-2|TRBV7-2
CASSLGLDRDYGYTF
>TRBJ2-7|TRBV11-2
CASSPRREDFTYEQYF
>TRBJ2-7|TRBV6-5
CATGQGAYEQYF
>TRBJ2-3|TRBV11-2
CASSLVGGGDTQYF
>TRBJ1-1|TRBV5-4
CASSRGGNTEAFF
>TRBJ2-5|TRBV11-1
CASSPGQGQETQYF